The 17 T cell receptor beta chains given below trace back to one sample, sequenced in a study of regulatory T cells in long-lasting Graves disease. As to time point: newly diagnosed GD, antithyroid drugs for less than 3 months. Extracted RNA from PBMCs served as the source of the TCR library. Researchers made TCR beta libraries by using iRepertoire HTBI primers and running Arm-PCR on CDR3 regions. TCRdb reanalysed the multiplex PCR reads using MiXCR and keeps one entry per CDR3 protein. This table has approximately 540,000 distinct CDR3 sequences, about 12% appearing once. Separately, the same data were catalogued under a study of T cells in Graves' hyperthyroidism and ophthalmopathy.

This sample comprised peripheral blood mononuclear cells (PBMCs), obtained at new diagnosis, from a patient treated with antithyroid drugs. These TCRs come from a woman aged 25-40 years with Graves disease.

This clonotype has at least ten counts. This chain joins TRBV11-1 and TRBJ1-2; D is possibly TRBD1 (6 bases). The ends were cut back, 0 bases at V and 7 bases at J, with 21 bases in the middle. Germline CDR1 and CDR2: SGHAT and FQDESV (reference sequence). The CDR3 runs 17 residues. CDR3 sequence: CASSLATSGTRALGYTF. As DNA, the CDR3 is TGTGCCAGCAGCTTAGCAACTTCCGGGACACGAGCTCTTGGCTACACCTTC.

A few counts support this clonotype. The rearrangement links TRBV11-2 to TRBJ2-2; D is perhaps TRBD1 or TRBD2 (5 bases each). Trimming cost V 2 bases and J 7 bases, with 17 bases left between them. Germline V lookup: CDR1 SGHAT, CDR2 FQNNGV. This CDR3 spans 16 amino acids. CDR3 bases: TGTGCCAGCAGCTTATTTAGAACGGGACGCGTCGGGGAGCTGTTTTTT. Amino acid sequence: CASSLFRTGRVGELFF.

This clonotype was recorded many times. This chain links TRBV6-1 with TRBJ2-3; 12 positions agree with TRBD2. CDR1 and CDR2 (germline): MNHNS, SASEGT. The CDR3 spans 15 residues. V dropped 4 bases and J dropped 4; count of bases not matched to a gene: 3. The CDR3 DNA follows: TGTGCCAGCAGTGGGACTAGCGGGGAGGCAGATACGCAGTATTTT. This codes for CASSGTSGEADTQYF.

The table lists this clonotype with many counts. The gene calls are TRBV11-2 and TRBJ2-3; 8 nucleotides agree with TRBD2. The trim removed 6 bases at V and 0 bases at J, leaving 11 bases unmatched. Germline CDR1 SGHAT, CDR2 FQNNGV. The CDR3 covers 17 residues. CDR3 bases: TGTGCCAGCAGACCCAGGATAGGCGGGAGGAGCACAGATACGCAGTATTTT. This translates into CASRPRIGGRSTDTQYF.

This clonotype has ten or more counts. This chain connects TRBV6-2 or TRBV6-3 to TRBJ1-3; D is possibly TRBD1 (5 bases). This CDR3 has 13 residues. Germline V gene data show CDR1 as MNHEY and CDR2 as SVGEGT. V lost 4 bases to trimming and J lost 4 bases, with 8 bases between them. The CDR3 region has the DNA TGTGCCAGCAGTTGGGACGGAGGAAACACCATATATTTT. It is translated as CASSWDGGNTIYF.

This clonotype was found many times. The CDR3 is CASSLKGGVTEAFF. In nucleotides, the CDR3 is TGTGCCAGCAGCTTAAAGGGTGGGGTCACTGAAGCTTTCTTT. The chain joins TRBV7-3 to TRBJ1-1, with D hard to call. Germline V CDR1 and CDR2: SGHTA, FQGTGA. The CDR3 extends over 14 amino acids. The V gene lost 1 base and the J gene lost 4 bases, with 10 bases spanning the gap.

In this sample, this clonotype turned up many times. This chain uses TRBV11-1 with TRBJ1-1; D remains ambiguous. CDR3 size: 15 residues. Germline V CDR1 and CDR2: SGHAT, FQDESV (reference sequence). V was pared by 2 bases and J by 1 base, with 11 bases between. CDR3 bases: TGTGCCAGCAGCTTATTTGGCACACAGAACACTGAAGCTTTCTTT. This sequence encodes CASSLFGTQNTEAFF.

This clonotype was detected ten times or more. The chain recombines TRBV28 with TRBJ1-2, with D possibly matching TRBD1 (5 bases). The CDR3 is 14 amino acids. Trimming pared 7 bases from V and 2 bases from J, leaving 14 bases between. In germline, CDR1 is MDHEN, CDR2 SYDVKM. The CDR3 loop is CASNSGTANYGYTF. The CDR3 region has the DNA TGTGCCAGCAACTCCGGGACGGCGAACTATGGCTACACCTTC.

This clonotype was seen at least ten times. The chain is built from TRBV12-3 or TRBV12-4 and TRBJ1-1, with no clear D. The CDR3 contains 15 residues. Between the trimmed V and J ends, which lost 1 base and 0 bases, there was a span of 9 bases. The CDR3 loop reads CASSLGLNLNTEAFF. The CDR3 DNA reads TGTGCCAGCAGTTTAGGTTTGAATTTGAACACTGAAGCTTTCTTT.

This clonotype was detected a few times. This sequence joins TRBV29-1 and TRBJ1-1; the D gene is possibly TRBD1 (5 bases). The CDR3 runs 13 residues. Germline V CDR1 and CDR2: SQVTM, ANQGSEA. Trimming shortened V by 4 bases and J by 6 bases, and 15 bases separated the two germline ends. The CDR3 DNA sequence: TGCAGCGTTGGACTTGGGGGAGGGGCTGAAGCTTTCTTT. This encodes CSVGLGGGAEAFF.

In this sample, this clonotype turned up many times. This chain joins TRBV6-2 or TRBV6-3 and TRBJ1-1; a weak D match, TRBD1 (6 bases). The CDR3 is made up of 14 amino acids. From germline, CDR1 is MNHEY and CDR2 SVGEGT. Trimming removed 2 bases from V and 4 bases from J, with 11 bases in between. The CDR3 spells CASSYDRSSTEAFF. The CDR3 coding sequence is TGTGCCAGCAGTTACGACAGGTCTAGCACTGAAGCTTTCTTT.

This clonotype appeared many times. This chain uses TRBV20-1 with TRBJ2-5, with D perhaps being TRBD1 or TRBD2 (6 bases each). The germline V gene encodes CDR1 DFQATT and CDR2 SNEGSKA (reference sequence). V dropped 0 bases and J dropped 2 bases, with 25 bases sitting between them. The CDR3 loop spans 19 amino acids. The CDR3 loop is CSARDRNSMGGSGQETQYF. As DNA, the CDR3 is TGCAGTGCTAGAGATCGGAACTCGATGGGGGGCAGCGGGCAAGAGACCCAGTACTTC.

The V call is TRBV12-3 or TRBV12-4, the J call TRBJ1-6; no definite D call. The CDR3 has 15 amino acids. V gave up 7 bases and J gave up 8 bases, with 18 bases separating them. The CDR3 region has the DNA TGTGCCAGCACCCTATCCCGGGCCTCGGATTCACCCCTCCACTTT. As protein: CASTLSRASDSPLHF.

This clonotype was seen many times. The chain couples TRBV6-1 to TRBJ2-2; D ambiguous. Trimming pared 5 bases from V and 7 bases from J, leaving 8 bases between. Germline V gives CDR1 MNHNS, CDR2 SASEGT. The CDR3 is made up of 12 amino acids. CDR3 region: CASSPTSGELFF. CDR3 DNA sequence: TGTGCCAGCAGTCCCACGAGCGGGGAGCTGTTTTTT.

The chain is built from TRBV7-6 and TRBJ1-1; no clear D. The CDR3 is made up of 13 amino acids. The V gene's germline CDR1 is SGHVS and CDR2 FNYEAQ. Trimming cost V 3 bases and J 7 bases, with 12 bases left between them. The CDR3 nucleotides read TGTGCCAGCAGCTTTTCAAAGGGTGATGAAGCTTTCTTT. Amino acid sequence: CASSFSKGDEAFF.

This clonotype was detected only a few times. V usage is TRBV19 and J usage is TRBJ1-1; 8 positions agree with TRBD1. The CDR3 covers 19 residues. Germline V gene sequence: CDR1 LNHDA, CDR2 SQIVND (reference sequence). Germline trimming cut 7 bases from V and 4 bases from J; bases unmatched to any gene: 23. The CDR3 loop reads CASKHFGPRNRGRPTEAFF. The CDR3 DNA is TGTGCCAGTAAGCATTTCGGGCCGCGAAACAGGGGGAGACCCACTGAAGCTTTCTTT. The full variable domain, with the rest looked up from reference TRBV19 and TRBJ1-1, is DGGITQSPKYLFRKEGQNVTLSCEQNLNHDAMYWYRQDPGQGLRLIYYSQIVNDFQKGDIAEGYSVSREKKESFPLTVTSAQKNPTAFYLCASKHFGPRNRGRPTEAFFGQGTRLTVV.

A few counts support this clonotype. The J gene is TRBJ1-3, the V gene TRBV25-1, with 7 bases aligning to TRBD1. V lost 3 bases and J lost 2; bases outside the gene matches: 1. Germline V CDR1 and CDR2: MGHDK, SYGVNS. The CDR3 spans 14 residues. The CDR3 DNA reads as TGTGCCAGCAGTGATACAGGGGCTGGAAACACCATATATTTT. It specifies CASSDTGAGNTIYF.